Listed here are 21 T cell receptor beta chains from one sample, sequenced in a study of response to subunit inactivated influenza vaccine (dated by TCRdb to about 2018). Receptors were amplified or captured by RT-PCR. TCRdb names Illumina HiSeq 2500 as the instrument used. TCRdb reanalyzed the raw reads on its own, using fastp at Q25 for trimming and MiXCR for clone calling, and kept in-frame beta chains. Every entry covers one CDR3 protein and lists the most common genes and DNA from its rows. For this sample the table gives 750,000 to 850,000 distinct CDR3 sequences, of which roughly 18% were detected only once. The top ten clones comprise 11% of the sample. The sequencing used PBMCs from blood, collected 5 to 6 days after vaccination. The receptors stem from a man aged 45-65 years who received an inactivated influenza vaccine. Donor details come from another sample of the same person, matched by shared clones.

The chain recombines TRBV7-9 with TRBJ2-1; 10 positions agree with TRBD2. The V gene end was trimmed by 3 bases and the J gene end by 7 bases; junction bases not matched to a gene: 3. The V gene's germline CDR1 is SEHNR and CDR2 FQNEAQ (reference sequence). This CDR3 comprises 14 residues. The CDR3 spells CASSLGLASNEQFF. As DNA, the CDR3 is TGTGCCAGCAGCTTGGGACTAGCGTCGAATGAGCAGTTCTTC. The complete variable domain, with remaining parts taken from reference TRBV7-9 and TRBJ2-1, reads DTGVSQNPRHKITKRGQNVTFRCDPISEHNRLYWYRQTLGQGPEFLTYFQNEAQLEKSRLLSDRFSAERPKGSFSTLEIQRTEQGDSAMYLCASSLGLASNEQFFGPGTRLTVL.

V and J are TRBV9 and TRBJ2-1; 7 bases are shared with TRBD2. With 4 bases clipped from V and 2 bases from J, the junction kept 6 bases outside the gene matches. The V gene's germline CDR1 is SGDLS and CDR2 YYNGEE. The CDR3 has 15 residues. The DNA for the CDR3 is TGTGCCAGCAGCCCCAGCGGGGCGACCTACAATGAGCAGTTCTTC. Encoded protein: CASSPSGATYNEQFF.

This clonotype was picked up a small number of times. The V and J genes are TRBV10-2 and TRBJ2-3, with D hard to call. The V end lost 3 bases, the J end lost 3 bases, and 4 bases lay between the germline ends. CDR1 and CDR2 from the germline V gene are WSHSY and SAAADI. The CDR3 is 12 residues long. The CDR3 reads CASSDRTDTQYF. CDR3 sequence (DNA): TGCGCCAGCAGTGACAGAACAGATACGCAGTATTTT.

CDR3 nucleotides: TGTGCCAGCAGCTTATTTCTTCCAGGGAAAAGCTCCTACAATGAGCAGTTCTTC. The encoded protein is CASSLFLPGKSSYNEQFF. The rearrangement uses TRBV11-1 and TRBJ2-1, with D possibly being TRBD1 (5 bases). V was pared by 2 bases and J by 0 bases, with 17 bases between. CDR3 size: 18 residues. Germline V gene lookup returns CDR1 SGHAT and CDR2 FQDESV (reference sequence).

This clonotype was counted between two and nine times. The chain joins TRBV7-9 to TRBJ2-5, with D uncertain. Trimming removed 1 base from V and 3 bases from J, with 9 bases in between. This CDR3 spans 14 amino acids. From germline, CDR1 is SEHNR and CDR2 FQNEAQ (reference sequence). This CDR3 is CASSLVVRKETQYF. Here the CDR3 DNA reads TGTGCCAGCAGCTTAGTGGTACGAAAAGAGACCCAGTACTTC.

This clonotype has at least ten counts. This sequence joins TRBV28 and TRBJ2-1; perhaps TRBD2 as D (5 bases). This CDR3 has 16 residues. Deletions cut 5 bases from V and 1 base from J, with 15 bases between. Germline values: CDR1 MDHEN, CDR2 SYDVKM. CDR3 region: CASSPGIAKSYNEQFF. Written as DNA, the CDR3 is TGTGCCAGCAGTCCCGGGATAGCCAAGTCCTACAATGAGCAGTTCTTC.

V and J are TRBV6-2 or TRBV6-3 and TRBJ2-2; possible D gene TRBD1, 6 bases. V lost 7 bases and J lost 2, with 14 bases in between. In germline, CDR1 is MNHEY, CDR2 SVGEGT. This CDR3 is 15 amino acids long. The CDR3 bases are TGTGCCAGCAAAATACGACAGGCTAACACCGGGGAGCTGTTTTTT. Amino acid sequence: CASKIRQANTGELFF.

This chain joins TRBV7-3 and TRBJ1-6; the D is unclear. V gave up 5 bases and J gave up 11 bases, with 13 bases separating them. CDR1 and CDR2 (germline): SGHTA, FQGTGA. The CDR3 extends over 13 amino acids. The CDR3 loop reads CASSETPDTPLHF. In DNA form, the CDR3 reads TGTGCCAGCAGCGAAACCCCAGATACACCCCTCCACTTT.

This sequence joins TRBV27 and TRBJ2-1, with D possibly TRBD1 on 6 matching bases. From germline, CDR1 is MNHEY and CDR2 SMNVEV (reference sequence). V lost 3 bases and J lost 11, with 17 bases in between. CDR3 length: 14 amino acids. The CDR3 coding sequence is TGTGCCAGCAGTTTCCGGAAAACCGGGACACAGCAGTTCTTC. Translated: CASSFRKTGTQQFF.

The CDR3 sequence is CASSEDSSGANVLTF. CDR3 bases: TGTGCCAGCAGTGAGGACAGCTCTGGGGCCAACGTCCTGACTTTC. This sequence joins TRBV6-1 and TRBJ2-6; TRBD1 is a possible D gene (6 bases). Germline V CDR1 and CDR2: MNHNS, SASEGT. This CDR3 comprises 15 residues. Trimming pared 3 bases from V and 0 bases from J, leaving 6 bases between.

The V and J genes are TRBV18 and TRBJ1-2; D ambiguous. This CDR3 spans 12 amino acids. Trimming shortened V by 2 bases and J by 8 bases, and 9 bases separated the two germline ends. Per the germline V gene, CDR1 is KGHSH and CDR2 is LQKENI. The CDR3 nucleotides are TGTGCCAGCTCACCAGGGAGCGAGGGCTACACCTTC. This translates into CASSPGSEGYTF.

This clonotype was seen a few times. The genes are TRBV4-2 and TRBJ2-5, with TRBD1 identical over 7 bases. Trimming cost V 1 base and J 4 bases; bases outside gene matches: 6. Germline V gene sequence: CDR1 LGHNA, CDR2 YNFKEQ. This CDR3 contains 15 residues. The CDR3 loop is CASSQGDRVGETQYF. CDR3 DNA: TGTGCCAGCAGCCAAGGAGACAGGGTCGGAGAGACCCAGTACTTC.

This clonotype showed up just a few times. The V and J genes are TRBV23-1 and TRBJ1-1; D ambiguous. TRBV23-1 is an ORF, with its function uncertain. Trimming took off 1 base at V and 3 bases at J, with 15 bases between the two ends. There are 16 residues in the CDR3. CDR3 coding DNA: TGCGCCAGCAGTCAATTTGTAGGACCTGGGGACACTGAAGCTTTCTTT. Amino acid sequence: CASSQFVGPGDTEAFF.

This clonotype came up many times. The chain carries TRBV7-2 and TRBJ2-1; 8 bases agree with TRBD2. This CDR3 has 14 amino acids. The ends lost 5 bases at V and 9 bases at J; junction bases unmatched: 9. Germline V gene lookup returns CDR1 SGHTA and CDR2 FQGNSA. CDR3 nucleotide sequence: TGTGCCAGCAGCGTCGGGGGGGGGATCACTGAGCAGTTCTTC. Its protein product is CASSVGGGITEQFF.

The V call is TRBV7-8, the J call TRBJ2-1; tentative D call: TRBD2 (6 bases). With 0 bases removed from V and 10 bases from J, the gap between germline ends came to 10 bases. CDR1 is SGHVS and CDR2 is FQNEAQ in the germline V gene. The CDR3 is 13 residues long. The CDR3 loop is CASSLAMRGEQFF. CDR3 nucleotide sequence: TGTGCCAGCAGCTTAGCGATGCGGGGCGAGCAGTTCTTC.

The chain has TRBV13 and TRBJ2-6; D unresolved. The V end lost 4 bases, the J end lost 0 bases, and 13 bases lay between the germline ends. Germline V gives CDR1 PRHDT, CDR2 FYEKMQ (reference sequence). The CDR3 runs to 17 residues. The CDR3 spells CASSSYGYNSGANVLTF. The CDR3 bases are TGTGCCAGCAGCTCATACGGGTACAACTCTGGGGCCAACGTCCTGACTTTC.

Many counts were recorded for this clonotype. The V and J genes are TRBV5-1 and TRBJ2-3, with 8 bases aligning to TRBD2. Per germline, CDR1 SGHRS and CDR2 YFSETQ. J gave up 0 bases and V 1 base, and 4 bases lay outside the gene matches. The CDR3 is 16 amino acids. This CDR3 is CASSLPTSGSTDTQYF. CDR3 bases: TGCGCCAGCAGCTTGCCAACTAGCGGTAGCACAGATACGCAGTATTTT.

The chain carries TRBV12-3 or TRBV12-4 and TRBJ1-4; the match to TRBD1 covers 8 bases. The CDR3 spans 15 residues. With V trimmed by 2 bases and J by 4 bases, 3 bases remained unmatched. CDR3 loop: CASSLSTGGNEKLFF. In DNA, the CDR3 is TGTGCCAGCAGTTTATCAACAGGGGGTAATGAAAAACTGTTTTTT.

The chain has TRBV12-3 or TRBV12-4 and TRBJ2-3, with 7 bases that match TRBD1. The ends lost 5 bases at V and 0 bases at J; junction bases unmatched: 8. CDR3 length: 16 residues. The CDR3 DNA reads TGTGCCAGCAGTCCGGCCGGGACAGCGAGCACAGATACGCAGTATTTT. Its translation: CASSPAGTASTDTQYF.

This clonotype was seen a handful of times. The chain is built from TRBV20-1 and TRBJ2-7, with 8 nucleotides matching TRBD2. The germline V gene encodes CDR1 DFQATT and CDR2 SNEGSKA (reference sequence). This CDR3 is 14 amino acids long. Trimming removed 1 base from V and 0 bases from J; junction bases left unmatched: 2. DNA of the CDR3: TGCAGTGCTAGAGTAGCGGGGCTCTCCTACGAGCAGTACTTC. Translated: CSARVAGLSYEQYF.

In this sample, this clonotype turned up many times. The V gene is TRBV12-3 or TRBV12-4, the J gene TRBJ2-5; TRBD1 aligns across 8 bases. The CDR3 has 15 residues. V was pared by 6 bases and J by 9 bases, with 15 bases of the junction left unmatched. CDR3 DNA: TGTGCCAGCAGCCTGGGACAGGCGACGTTTGAGGCCCAGTACTTC. Encoded protein: CASSLGQATFEAQYF.